The present T cell receptor beta chain was sequenced within a study of vaccination effects on CD4 cells after COVID-19. Study-wide context: Antigen-specific CD4+ T cells expanded by the ViraFEST assay with viral peptide pools were then sequenced. A few convalescent patients were sampled early and late after vaccination.

With nine to eleven days of culture completed, CD4+ T cells were isolated. According to PCR results, the person was infected with SARS-CoV-2 between March and December 2020. Participants were given two doses of BNT162b2 or mRNA-1273 vaccine. Half the medium was swapped for IL-2 medium on days 3 and 7. Clones were sequenced by immunoSEQ multiplex PCR, and TCRdb holds only the in-frame ones, with some missing. The sample holds nearly 50,000 clones; around 70% are singletons and the top ten take 5.4%. The CDR3 is 17 residues long. Per the germline V gene, CDR1 is MGHDK and CDR2 is SYGVNS. In regard to this clone: Its matching antigen is unknown.

Regarding the study as a whole: Vaccine- and infection-induced clones showed marked clonal contraction late following vaccination.

The specimen comprised CD4+ T cells from PBMCs cultured without peptide, sampled after COVID-19 vaccination. The source of this sequence is a human donor who had a prior SARS-CoV-2 infection. This chain connects TRBV25-1 to TRBJ2-3, with 14 bases that match TRBD2. CDR3 sequence: CASGLAGDDLRPDTQYF. CDR3 sequence (DNA): TGTGCTTCGGGACTAGCGGGGGACGACCTAAGACCAGATACGCAGTATTTT.